The 27 T cell receptor beta chains below were found in one sample sequenced in a study of cytomegalovirus exposure and HLA in healthy donors. Primers for the PCR totalled 60 Vbeta and 13 Jbeta. Using immunoSEQ multiplex PCR, the repertoire was profiled, and TCRdb retains in-frame clones only, with some absent. Found here are more than 95,000 clones, about 13% of them singletons; the top ten hold 16%. What was sequenced was PBMCs. The receptors originated from a man aged 40-49 years in good health and CMV-seropositive.

This clone was found a few times. The chain employs TRBV7-6 and TRBJ2-2; 15 bases match TRBD2. Germline V gene sequence: CDR1 SGHVS, CDR2 FNYEAQ. V shed 1 base, J shed 5 bases, and the junction held 5 bases outside the gene matches. The CDR3 runs 18 residues. CDR3 nucleotide sequence: TGTGCCAGCAGCTTAGGGGGACTAGCGGGAGGCAGGACCGGGGAGCTGTTTTTT. Translating it yields CASSLGGLAGGRTGELFF.

In this sample, this clone turned up a few times. The chain has TRBV14 and TRBJ2-3; tentative D call: TRBD2 (6 bases). V lost 4 bases, J lost 7 bases, and 6 bases lay in between. CDR1 is SGHDN, CDR2 FVKESK, per germline. This CDR3 contains 11 residues. CDR3 DNA: TGTGCCAGCAGCCGCGGGAATACGCAGTATTTT. Its translation: CASSRGNTQYF.

This clone has a handful of counts. V usage is TRBV5-1 and J usage is TRBJ2-5; D is possibly TRBD2 (6 bases). Deletions cut 4 bases from V and 5 bases from J, with 18 bases between. CDR1 is SGHRS, CDR2 YFSETQ, per germline. This CDR3 has 15 residues. The CDR3 bases are TGCGCCAGCAGCCCGGAGGGCGGGATCGCGGAGACCCAGTACTTC. Protein: CASSPEGGIAETQYF. Supplemented by reference TRBV5-1 and TRBJ2-5, the full variable domain reads KAGVTQTPRYLIKTRGQQVTLSCSPISGHRSVSWYQQTPGQGLQFLFEYFSETQRNKGNFPGRFSGRQFSNSRSEMNVSTLELGDSALYLCASSPEGGIAETQYFGPGTRLLVL.

The V and J genes are TRBV4-3 and TRBJ2-1; TRBD2 is a possible D gene (5 bases). The CDR3 has 15 amino acids. V dropped 1 base and J dropped 0 bases, with 7 bases sitting between them. CDR1 is LGHNA, CDR2 YSLEER, per germline. The CDR3 region is CASSQGGSSYNEQFF. For the CDR3, the DNA is TGCGCCAGCAGCCAAGGTGGGAGCTCCTACAATGAGCAGTTCTTC.

This clone was detected only a few times. CDR3 protein: CASSDKGAAVYNEQFF. For the CDR3, the DNA is TGTGCCAGCAGTGATAAGGGGGCTGCTGTCTACAATGAGCAGTTCTTC. V is TRBV6-1 and J is TRBJ2-1, with TRBD1 matching 7 bases. There are 16 residues in the CDR3. The germline V gene has CDR1 MNHNS and CDR2 SASEGT. The junction had 8 bases not matched to a gene; V was cut back by 3 bases and J by 3 bases.

This clone occurred once. The genes are TRBV19 and TRBJ1-5; TRBD1 is a possible D gene (5 bases). Germline V lookup: CDR1 LNHDA, CDR2 SQIVND (reference sequence). CDR3 size: 17 residues. V was cut by 7 bases and J by 0 bases, with 19 bases left in between. CDR3 residues: CASTSSGGFNSNQPQHF. In DNA form, the CDR3 reads TGTGCCAGTACCTCCTCGGGGGGTTTCAATAGCAATCAGCCCCAGCATTTT.

The table lists this clone with a few counts. The chain carries TRBV7-2 and TRBJ2-5, with 11 bases that match TRBD2. The V gene's germline CDR1 is SGHTA and CDR2 FQGNSA. The CDR3 is made up of 15 amino acids. Trimming took 6 bases from V and 5 from J; bases not matched to a gene: 8. CDR3 sequence reads: CASSSRASGRETQYF. The DNA of the CDR3 is TGTGCCAGCAGTTCGAGGGCTAGCGGGAGGGAGACCCAGTACTTC.

This clone has a count of ten or more. This chain uses TRBV30 with TRBJ1-5; D is undetermined. V was trimmed by 1 base and J by 9 bases, leaving 7 bases between them. Germline lookup yields CDR1 GTSNPN and CDR2 SVGIG (reference sequence). The CDR3 covers 11 residues. CDR3 sequence: CAWSATGPQHF. DNA of the CDR3: TGTGCCTGGAGTGCGACGGGGCCCCAGCATTTT. Together with reference TRBV30 and TRBJ1-5, the CDR3 gives the full variable domain: SQTIHQWPATLVQPVGSPLSLECTVEGTSNPNLYWYRQAAGRGLQLLFYSVGIGQISSEVPQNLSASRPQDRQFILSSKKLLLSDSGFYLCAWSATGPQHFGDGTRLSIL.

This clone has only a few counts. V usage is TRBV4-3 and J usage is TRBJ2-3; TRBD2 matches at 8 bases. CDR3 size: 16 residues. The ends lost 1 base at V and 3 bases at J; junction bases unmatched: 6. The V gene's germline CDR1 is LGHNA and CDR2 YSLEER. The CDR3 DNA reads TGCGCCAGCAGCCAAGTTGTAGCGGGACTAACAGATACGCAGTATTTT. Protein product: CASSQVVAGLTDTQYF.

The V and J genes are TRBV7-9 and TRBJ2-7; 8 bases line up with TRBD2. V gave up 5 bases and J gave up 2 bases; unmatched junction bases: 5. CDR1 is SEHNR, CDR2 FQNEAQ, per germline (reference sequence). The CDR3 totals 14 residues. CDR3 region: CASSESGGPYEQYF. The CDR3 region has the DNA TGTGCCAGCAGCGAAAGCGGGGGCCCCTACGAGCAGTACTTC.

This clone has more than one count but fewer than ten. The V and J genes are TRBV27 and TRBJ2-2, with 12 bases aligning to TRBD2. Germline CDR1 is MNHEY and CDR2 is SMNVEV (reference sequence). V gave up 5 bases and J gave up 3 bases; unmatched junction bases: 4. This CDR3 comprises 16 residues. The CDR3 nucleotides are TGTGCCAGCAGTACTCGACTAGCGGGAGACACCGGGGAGCTGTTTTTT. Translated, it gives CASSTRLAGDTGELFF.

The rearrangement uses TRBV27 and TRBJ2-2; 10 bases agree with TRBD1. Trimming took 6 bases from V and 5 from J; bases not matched to a gene: 6. Germline CDR1 MNHEY, CDR2 SMNVEV (reference sequence). This CDR3 spans 15 amino acids. CDR3 in amino acids: CASRGQGWWTGELFF. CDR3 sequence (DNA): TGTGCCAGCAGGGGACAGGGGTGGTGGACCGGGGAGCTGTTTTTT.

The chain links TRBV9 to TRBJ1-1; a possible D gene is TRBD1 (6 bases). Germline-derived CDR1 and CDR2 are SGDLS and YYNGEE. V shed 4 bases and J shed 5 bases, with 9 bases lying between them. The CDR3 length is 12 residues. This chain's CDR3 is CASSPRGTEAFF. The CDR3 DNA sequence: TGTGCCAGCAGCCCCAGGGGTACTGAAGCTTTCTTT.

The chain links TRBV2 to TRBJ2-2; tentatively, D is TRBD2 (6 bases). Deletions cut 3 bases from V and 0 bases from J, with 11 bases between. There are 16 residues in the CDR3. Germline V CDR1 and CDR2: SNHLY, FYNNEI. The CDR3: CASSDDSGANTGELFF. The CDR3 coding sequence is TGTGCCAGCAGTGACGATAGCGGCGCGAACACCGGGGAGCTGTTTTTT.

This clone showed up just a few times. This chain links TRBV5-4 with TRBJ2-3; TRBD2 matches 7 bases. Trimming at V came to 5 bases and at J to 0 bases, leaving 15 bases not matched to a gene. The CDR3 has 18 residues. Per germline, CDR1 SGHNT and CDR2 YYREEE (reference sequence). In nucleotides, the CDR3 is TGTGCCAGCAGTCGGTTGGGGGGGACTGGCGATAGCACAGATACGCAGTATTTT. Its protein product is CASSRLGGTGDSTDTQYF.

This clone was detected only a few times. V is TRBV11-3 and J is TRBJ2-3; 9 bases align to TRBD1. Trimming at V came to 5 bases and at J to 0 bases, leaving 3 bases not matched to a gene. Germline assignment: CDR1 SGHNT and CDR2 YENEEA. There are 15 residues in the CDR3. The CDR3 region is CASSAGQGSTDTQYF. CDR3 bases: TGTGCCAGCAGCGCCGGACAGGGGAGCACAGATACGCAGTATTTT.

This clone was seen only a few times. The V gene is TRBV12-5, the J gene TRBJ2-3; 10 nucleotides agree with TRBD1. The CDR3 sequence is 16 residues long. V shed 5 bases and J 5 bases; nucleotides not matched to a gene: 10. CDR1 is LGHNT and CDR2 is FRNRAP in the germline V gene. The CDR3 sequence is CASGRYAGTGEDTQYF. The CDR3, as DNA: TGTGCTAGTGGTCGCTACGCCGGGACAGGGGAAGATACGCAGTATTTT.

V usage is TRBV5-1 and J usage is TRBJ1-2; 10 nucleotides match TRBD1. The CDR3 is 16 amino acids. V shed 4 bases and J 5 bases; nucleotides not matched to a gene: 11. The germline V gene encodes CDR1 SGHRS and CDR2 YFSETQ. The DNA for the CDR3 is TGCGCCAGCAGCCCGGGCCGGGACAGGGGTTTATATGGCTACACCTTC. It translates to CASSPGRDRGLYGYTF.

This chain connects TRBV5-1 to TRBJ1-1; TRBD1 matches 7 bases. Germline CDR1 reads SGHRS; CDR2 reads YFSETQ. The CDR3 is 13 residues long. V lost 4 bases, J lost 4 bases, and 4 bases stayed unmatched. CDR3 amino acids: CASSLGQLTEAFF. CDR3 coding DNA: TGCGCCAGCAGCCTGGGACAGCTCACTGAAGCTTTCTTT. The entire variable domain, with the rest obtained from reference TRBV5-1 and TRBJ1-1, is as follows: KAGVTQTPRYLIKTRGQQVTLSCSPISGHRSVSWYQQTPGQGLQFLFEYFSETQRNKGNFPGRFSGRQFSNSRSEMNVSTLELGDSALYLCASSLGQLTEAFFGQGTRLTVV.

This clone was found a few times. The CDR3 region is CASSQESGGSGNEQYF. The CDR3 DNA reads TGCGCCAGCAGCCAAGAATCCGGGGGAAGTGGTAACGAGCAGTACTTC. V is TRBV4-1 and J is TRBJ2-7; tentatively, D is TRBD2 (6 bases). Between the trimmed V and J ends, which lost 0 bases and 5 bases, there was a span of 17 bases. In germline, CDR1 is MGHRA, CDR2 YSYEKL. The CDR3 consists of 16 residues.

This clone was observed a handful of times. The rearrangement links TRBV6-5 to TRBJ1-1; D uncertain. The CDR3 contains 14 residues. Germline V CDR1 and CDR2: MNHEY, SVGAGI. The germline V and J ends were trimmed by 8 bases and 1 base, with 14 bases remaining between them. The CDR3 coding sequence is TGTGCCAGCTACCTTTGGGCAGAGAACACTGAAGCTTTCTTT. Its protein product is CASYLWAENTEAFF.

The CDR3 DNA reads as TGTGCCTGGAGTCATAGGGGGCCCTTCAGATCTGGGGCCAACGTCCTGACTTTC. It encodes CAWSHRGPFRSGANVLTF. The chain carries TRBV30 and TRBJ2-6; 7 positions agree with TRBD1. With 2 bases clipped from V and 1 base from J, the junction kept 11 bases outside the gene matches. The CDR3 loop spans 18 amino acids. Germline values: CDR1 GTSNPN, CDR2 SVGIG (reference sequence). The full variable domain, its missing parts supplied by reference TRBV30 and TRBJ2-6, is SQTIHQWPATLVQPVGSPLSLECTVEGTSNPNLYWYRQAAGRGLQLLFYSVGIGQISSEVPQNLSASRPQDRQFILSSKKLLLSDSGFYLCAWSHRGPFRSGANVLTFGAGSRLTVL.

The chain joins TRBV25-1 to TRBJ2-2; the match to TRBD1 covers 8 bases. Looked up from germline, CDR1 is MGHDK and CDR2 is SYGVNS. The CDR3 loop spans 18 amino acids. V was clipped by 1 base and J by 3 bases; unmatched bases: 10. CDR3 DNA: TGTGCCAGCAGTGAATGGGGACAGGCAACTTTATACACCGGGGAGCTGTTTTTT. As protein: CASSEWGQATLYTGELFF.

Only a few counts were recorded for this clone. The genes are TRBV9 and TRBJ2-3, with 9 bases fitting TRBD1. This CDR3 is built from 16 residues. V shed 0 bases and J 3 bases; nucleotides not matched to a gene: 5. CDR1 is SGDLS and CDR2 is YYNGEE in the germline V gene. DNA of the CDR3: TGTGCCAGCAGCGTAGGCGGGGACAGGGTTACAGATACGCAGTATTTT. This sequence encodes CASSVGGDRVTDTQYF. Supplemented by reference TRBV9 and TRBJ2-3, the full variable domain reads DSGVTQTPKHLITATGQRVTLRCSPRSGDLSVYWYQQSLDQGLQFLIQYYNGEERAKGNILERFSAQQFPDLHSELNLSSLELGDSALYFCASSVGGDRVTDTQYFGPGTRLTVL.

The J gene is TRBJ2-2, the V gene TRBV4-2; D may be TRBD2 (6 bases). The germline V gene has CDR1 LGHNA and CDR2 YNFKEQ. Trimming removed 0 bases at V and 3 bases at J, with 11 bases between. The CDR3 consists of 16 residues. CDR3 nucleotides: TGTGCCAGCAGCCAAGATAAGCGGGCAGACACCGGGGAGCTGTTTTTT. It encodes CASSQDKRADTGELFF.

This clone appeared a few times. The rearrangement uses TRBV5-4 and TRBJ2-3, with D unresolved. Germline loops: CDR1 SGHNT, CDR2 YYREEE (reference sequence). Trimming removed 5 bases at V and 7 bases at J, with 14 bases between. This CDR3 has 13 residues. The CDR3 sequence is CASSDAKSYTQYF. CDR3 DNA sequence: TGTGCCAGCAGTGATGCGAAGTCGTATACGCAGTATTTT.

This chain connects TRBV6-5 to TRBJ2-3; the match to TRBD2 covers 11 bases. Germline CDR1 reads MNHEY; CDR2 reads SVGAGI. Trimming at V came to 6 bases and at J to 4 bases, leaving 6 bases not matched to a gene. This CDR3 contains 15 residues. The CDR3 DNA is TGTGCCAGCAGACTACTAGCGGGAGTCCCAGATACGCAGTATTTT. This encodes CASRLLAGVPDTQYF.